This TCR beta chain came from a study of monozygotic twins with inflammatory bowel disease. TCRalpha and TCRbeta cDNA went through two nested PCRs of around 15 and 10 cycles. After re-calling the 5' RACE reads, TCRdb lists one entry per CDR3 protein, DNA absent. Its table lists 200,000 to 250,000 distinct CDR3 sequences. Looked up from germline, CDR1 is MGHRA and CDR2 is YSYEKL. The CDR3 length is 14 residues. The sequence was obtained from a human donor with ulcerative colitis or Crohn's disease, or a healthy co-twin of an affected twin (not recorded which). What was sequenced was blood. The J gene is TRBJ2-5, the V gene TRBV4-1; the TCRdb D gene call, TRBD1, has no DNA to confirm it. This CDR3 reads CASSPRQDQETQYF.